Listed below are T cell receptor beta chains from one sample, sequenced in a study of T cell responses to AZD1222 COVID-19 vaccine. Produced via immunoSEQ multiplex PCR; TCRdb's table is partial and in-frame only. This sample has 180,000 or so clones; over 90% occur once, and the top ten carry approximately 4%. The material sequenced was peripheral blood, taken on day 0 of AZD1222 vaccination. The receptors come from an adult in good health. CDR3s include the opening cysteine and the closing phenylalanine or tryptophan. Some rows have no size entry. The others give once, few or many, or a class for an expanded clone.

-	TRBJ1-2	TRBV2	CASSDMGRGANYGYTF
-	TRBJ2-3	TRBV27	CASSLLTGAGTDTQYF
-	TRBJ2-7	TRBV19	CASSIGRTSFDEQYF
-	TRBJ1-5	TRBV27	CASSLMSNQPQHF
-	TRBJ1-2	TRBV3-1/TRBV3-2	CASSRALTENYGYTF
-	TRBJ2-7	TRBV13	CASSLRLTGAFYEQYF
-	TRBJ1-1	TRBV2	CASGAGDSYTEAFF
-	TRBJ1-2	TRBV18	CASSGGTNYGYTF
-	TRBJ2-2	TRBV7-9	CASRPHPIGGDTGELFF
-	TRBJ2-5	TRBV4-1	CASSQVVGIGETQYF
-	TRBJ2-7	TRBV6-2/TRBV6-3	CASSYTGPYEQYF
-	TRBJ2-7	TRBV6-1	CASSERIGLLAGGWYEQYF
-	TRBJ1-5	TRBV5-1	CASRPGPTTGQPQHF
-	TRBJ1-2	TRBV28	CASSLSPTVGYGYTF
-	TRBJ1-4	TRBV4-1	CASSPSSGVEEKLFF
-	TRBJ1-2	TRBV25-1	CASSDLSGQGHYGYTF
once	TRBJ2-1	TRBV6-5	CASVRTGENEQFF
-	TRBJ1-5	TRBV5-6	CASSLSNQPQHF
-	TRBJ2-1	TRBV11-3	CASSHRGAGYNEQFF
-	TRBJ2-1	TRBV5-5	CASSKREVYNEQFF
-	TRBJ2-5	TRBV3-1/TRBV3-2	CASSQDPYQETQYF
-	TRBJ2-3	TRBV6-5	CASSSDSTDTQYF
-	TRBJ1-2	TRBV6-1	CASSDWGGAAFLGGYTF
-	TRBJ1-1	TRBV13	CASSLGAGLNTEAFF
-	TRBJ1-2	TRBV10-3	CAIKGSLSGDRNTF
-	TRBJ2-7	TRBV27	CASSFSGPYEQYF
-	TRBJ2-1	TRBV5-8	CASSLAELSNEQFF
-	TRBJ2-3	TRBV7-9	CASATGLTDTQYF
-	TRBJ1-4	TRBV3-1/TRBV3-2	CASSPRPINEKLFF
-	TRBJ2-7	TRBV5-1	CASSFDRVDEQYF
-	TRBJ2-7	TRBV5-1	CASSLVAGGHRHEQYF
-	TRBJ1-3	TRBV6-5	CASSSDGNTIYF
-	TRBJ1-5	TRBV18	CASSHGQGGNQPQHF
-	TRBJ2-7	TRBV6-2/TRBV6-3	CASSREGAGQYEQYF
-	TRBJ2-2	TRBV28	CASTGQGRYTGELFF
-	TRBJ1-1	TRBV6-6	CASSARQGAGEAFF
-	TRBJ1-3	TRBV7-9	CASSRGATDSGNTIYF
once	TRBJ2-2	TRBV27	CASSLFGANTGELFF
-	TRBJ2-2	TRBV18	CASSPLAGSAGELFF
few	TRBJ1-1	TRBV27	CASSLRQGRDTEAFF
-	TRBJ1-2	TRBV7-2	CASSNYPGPADRGYTF
-	TRBJ1-1	TRBV29-1	CSVVGYMNTEAFF
-	TRBJ2-7	TRBV28	CASSPVISEQYF
-	TRBJ1-2	TRBV6-5	CASSRQGESFYGYTF
-	TRBJ1-5	TRBV12-3/TRBV12-4	CASRARTGQPQHF
few	TRBJ1-3	TRBV6-5	CASNPRGTGNTIYF
-	TRBJ2-3	TRBV6-5	CASRVREYTDTQYF
-	TRBJ2-7	TRBV28	CASSLSTGGQYF
-	TRBJ1-2	TRBV6-1	CASSDAPTYGYTF
-	TRBJ1-1	TRBV6-4	CASSVKLSTEAFF